The next 23 T cell receptor beta chains were all read from a single sample in a study of identical twins. TCRdb processed the 5' RACE reads anew with MiXCR; each CDR3 protein has one entry. The repertoire includes roughly 770,000 distinct CDR3 sequences, 15% to 20% of them detected once, and around 13% sits in the top ten. The same data also went into a second study, on T cells expressing NK-cell markers.

What was sequenced was PBMCs. Source of these receptors: a woman under 30 in good health.

The rearrangement joins TRBV14 to TRBJ2-1; the match to TRBD1 covers 10 bases. The CDR3 sequence is 17 residues long. Germline V gene data show CDR1 as SGHDN and CDR2 as FVKESK. V gave up 1 base and J gave up 8 bases; unmatched junction bases: 11. The CDR3 is CASSQVWRTGGVHEQFF. In DNA, the CDR3 is TGTGCCAGCAGCCAAGTATGGAGGACAGGGGGGGTCCATGAGCAGTTCTTC.

This rearrangement joins TRBV12-3 or TRBV12-4 to TRBJ2-7; D might be TRBD1 (6 bases). This CDR3 contains 13 residues. Trimming took 5 bases from V and 6 from J, leaving 14 bases between them. The CDR3 DNA reads as TGTGCCAGCAGTCCCAAGGGACATAGCGAGCAGTACTTC. Its translation: CASSPKGHSEQYF.

This rearrangement joins TRBV7-3 to TRBJ2-3; TRBD2 is a possible D gene (5 bases). CDR3 length: 13 amino acids. Trimming removed 7 bases at V and 2 bases at J, with 10 bases between. Germline V gene lookup returns CDR1 SGHTA and CDR2 FQGTGA. The CDR3 region is CASTPGVTDTQYF. CDR3 nucleotides: TGTGCCAGCACCCCCGGGGTCACAGATACGCAGTATTTT.

V usage is TRBV15 and J usage is TRBJ1-1; no firm D call. This CDR3 has 13 amino acids. Germline V gene lookup returns CDR1 LNHNV and CDR2 YYDKDF (reference sequence). The V end was cut by 0 bases, the J end by 6 bases, with 8 bases between. CDR3 residues: CATSREDRPEAFF. DNA of the CDR3: TGTGCCACCAGCAGAGAGGACCGACCTGAAGCTTTCTTT.

This chain uses TRBV5-1 with TRBJ1-1; D unclear. The V and J ends lost 4 bases and 6 bases respectively, with 10 bases between them. The CDR3 contains 12 residues. Germline-derived CDR1 and CDR2 are SGHRS and YFSETQ. This chain's CDR3 is CASSDTLPEAFF. The CDR3 DNA follows: TGCGCCAGCAGCGACACCCTTCCTGAAGCTTTCTTT.

This clonotype was seen more than once but under ten times. CDR3 nucleotides: TGTGCCAGCTCACCACCGGCGGGGCGTGCATATGGCTACACCTTC. Protein: CASSPPAGRAYGYTF. The gene calls are TRBV18 and TRBJ1-2, with D maybe TRBD1 (5 bases). Germline assignment: CDR1 KGHSH and CDR2 LQKENI. The CDR3 covers 15 residues. V was shortened by 0 bases and J by 5 bases, with 13 bases between the two germline ends.

This clonotype has more than one count but fewer than ten. The rearrangement joins TRBV6-1 to TRBJ1-3; maybe TRBD1 (5 bases). The ends were cut back, 4 bases at V and 0 bases at J, with 10 bases in the middle. The CDR3 has 15 amino acids. The germline gives CDR1 MNHNS, CDR2 SASEGT. This CDR3 reads CASSAQGSSGNTIYF. The CDR3, as DNA: TGTGCCAGCAGTGCCCAGGGCTCCTCTGGAAACACCATATATTTT.

Here the CDR3 reads CASSLDRKTNYGYTF. For the CDR3, the DNA is TGTGCCAGCAGTTTGGACAGGAAGACTAACTATGGCTACACCTTC. The V call is TRBV12-3 or TRBV12-4, the J call TRBJ1-2; TRBD1 matches at 7 bases. This CDR3 is 15 amino acids long. V shed 3 bases and J 0 bases; nucleotides not matched to a gene: 4.

The J gene is TRBJ1-5, the V gene TRBV18; 9 positions agree with TRBD1. The CDR3 totals 13 residues. Germline lookup yields CDR1 KGHSH and CDR2 LQKENI. Trimming cost V 5 bases and J 7 bases; bases outside gene matches: 3. Here the CDR3 reads CASSWTGEQPQHF. The CDR3 DNA reads TGTGCCAGCTCATGGACAGGGGAACAGCCCCAGCATTTT.

In its sample, this clonotype was seen a few times. The CDR3 coding sequence is TGTGCCATCAGGGACGGGGACAACACCATATATTTT. Protein sequence: CAIRDGDNTIYF. This chain links TRBV10-3 with TRBJ1-3; D perhaps matches TRBD1 (5 bases). This CDR3 is built from 12 residues. The V end was cut by 6 bases, the J end by 7 bases, with 10 bases between. Germline lookup yields CDR1 ENHRY and CDR2 SYGVKD.

The J gene is TRBJ2-4, the V gene TRBV3-1, with 7 positions matching TRBD1. Germline V gives CDR1 LGHDT, CDR2 YNNKEL (reference sequence). V shed 4 bases, J shed 10 bases, and the junction held 10 bases outside the gene matches. The CDR3 has 14 residues. The CDR3 coding sequence is TGTGCCAGCAGCCGAACGACAGGGCTTCGGATTCAGTACTTC. Translated, it gives CASSRTTGLRIQYF.

V usage is TRBV5-1 and J usage is TRBJ2-3, with D perhaps TRBD1 (6 bases). CDR3 length equals 16 residues. V was trimmed by 9 bases and J by 3 bases, leaving 23 bases between them. The germline V gene encodes CDR1 SGHRS and CDR2 YFSETQ. The CDR3, as DNA: TGCGCCACCTCCCCCGACATAGGGGGTGGGACAGATACGCAGTATTTT. It specifies CATSPDIGGGTDTQYF.

This clonotype was seen a handful of times. The chain is built from TRBV27 and TRBJ2-3; D is ambiguous. Looked up from germline, CDR1 is MNHEY and CDR2 is SMNVEV (reference sequence). Trimming removed 8 bases at V and 3 bases at J, with 9 bases between. This CDR3 spans 12 amino acids. This chain's CDR3 is CASGRITDTQYF. The CDR3 coding sequence is TGTGCCAGCGGTAGAATAACAGATACGCAGTATTTT.

In this sample, this clonotype turned up a few times. This rearrangement joins TRBV7-2 to TRBJ2-3, with a tentative D call TRBD2 (5 bases). Trimming removed 5 bases from V and 2 bases from J, with 14 bases in between. This CDR3 region has 15 residues. CDR1 and CDR2 from the germline V gene are SGHTA and FQGNSA. The CDR3 sequence: CASSANTRSTDTQYF. In DNA, the CDR3 is TGTGCCAGCAGCGCCAATACTAGGTCCACAGATACGCAGTATTTT.

This clonotype was picked up many times. This chain links TRBV12-3 or TRBV12-4 with TRBJ1-2; D uncertain. Trimming removed 7 bases from V and 8 bases from J, with 11 bases in between. CDR3 length: 11 amino acids. CDR3 sequence: CASTLREGYTF. DNA for the CDR3: TGTGCCAGCACCCTAAGAGAGGGCTACACCTTC.

The chain couples TRBV7-2 to TRBJ2-1; D might be TRBD2 (5 bases). The V end lost 6 bases, the J end lost 6 bases, and 12 bases lay between the germline ends. The CDR3 runs 13 residues. Germline V gene sequence: CDR1 SGHTA, CDR2 FQGNSA. The CDR3 nucleotides read TGTGCCAGCAGACAAAGGGAGTTCAATGAGCAGTTCTTC. Translated: CASRQREFNEQFF.

J is TRBJ2-3 and V is TRBV7-9; 14 nucleotides match TRBD2. Trimming removed 5 bases from V and 6 bases from J; junction bases left unmatched: 10. This CDR3 spans 17 amino acids. The germline gives CDR1 SEHNR, CDR2 FQNEAQ (reference sequence). The CDR3 protein is CASSAGTSGGPGDTQYF. In DNA form, the CDR3 reads TGTGCCAGCAGCGCCGGGACTAGCGGGGGACCTGGGGATACGCAGTATTTT. Based on the CDR3 plus reference TRBV7-9 and TRBJ2-3, the full variable domain is DTGVSQNPRHKITKRGQNVTFRCDPISEHNRLYWYRQTLGQGPEFLTYFQNEAQLEKSRLLSDRFSAERPKGSFSTLEIQRTEQGDSAMYLCASSAGTSGGPGDTQYFGPGTRLTVL.

Only a few counts were recorded for this clonotype. The rearrangement joins TRBV12-3 or TRBV12-4 to TRBJ1-1, with D unresolved. The CDR3 contains 15 residues. V dropped 2 bases and J dropped 0 bases, with 10 bases sitting between them. The CDR3 bases are TGTGCCAGCAGTTTATCGCCTCGCTTGAACACTGAAGCTTTCTTT. Its translation is CASSLSPRLNTEAFF.

Only a few counts were recorded for this clonotype. The chain employs TRBV27 and TRBJ2-1; D is undetermined. Trimming cost V 2 bases and J 15 bases, with 23 bases left between them. This CDR3 contains 15 residues. In germline, CDR1 is MNHEY, CDR2 SMNVEV (reference sequence). CDR3 bases: TGTGCCAGCAGTTTAGGGTCGAGTTACCCTCCGCTTTTGTTCTTC. Amino acid sequence: CASSLGSSYPPLLFF.

This rearrangement joins TRBV5-5 to TRBJ1-5; tentatively, D is TRBD1 (6 bases). V gave up 3 bases and J gave up 4 bases, with 11 bases separating them. CDR3 size: 14 residues. Germline loops: CDR1 SGHKS, CDR2 YYEKEE (reference sequence). The CDR3 nucleotides read TGTGCCAGCAGCTGGGACACCCTAAATCAGCCCCAGCATTTT. This sequence encodes CASSWDTLNQPQHF.

The J gene is TRBJ2-3, the V gene TRBV5-1; TRBD2 matches at 9 bases. The CDR3 runs to 18 residues. Looked up from germline, CDR1 is SGHRS and CDR2 is YFSETQ. The V gene end was trimmed by 5 bases and the J gene end by 1 base; junction bases not matched to a gene: 14. The CDR3, as DNA: TGCGCCAGCAGGGTCAGCGGACTAGCGAAAACAGGCACAGATACGCAGTATTTT. Its protein is CASRVSGLAKTGTDTQYF. Variable domain in full (rest from reference TRBV5-1 and TRBJ2-3): KAGVTQTPRYLIKTRGQQVTLSCSPISGHRSVSWYQQTPGQGLQFLFEYFSETQRNKGNFPGRFSGRQFSNSRSEMNVSTLELGDSALYLCASRVSGLAKTGTDTQYFGPGTRLTVL.

This clonotype was counted only a few times. DNA of the CDR3: TGCAGTGCGGACCCCCGGGACTTCCTCACAGATACGCAGTATTTT. Its translation: CSADPRDFLTDTQYF. The V gene is TRBV20-1, the J gene TRBJ2-3, with a tentative D call TRBD2 (6 bases). The germline V gene encodes CDR1 DFQATT and CDR2 SNEGSKA (reference sequence). There are 15 residues in the CDR3. V was pared by 6 bases and J by 2 bases, with 18 bases between.

The chain recombines TRBV13 with TRBJ1-5; D gene uncertain. With 1 base removed from V and 5 bases from J, the gap between germline ends came to 3 bases. Germline assignment: CDR1 PRHDT and CDR2 FYEKMQ (reference sequence). This CDR3 contains 12 residues. The CDR3 DNA sequence: TGTGCCAGCAGCTTAGCAGATCAGCCCCAGCATTTT. This translates into CASSLADQPQHF.